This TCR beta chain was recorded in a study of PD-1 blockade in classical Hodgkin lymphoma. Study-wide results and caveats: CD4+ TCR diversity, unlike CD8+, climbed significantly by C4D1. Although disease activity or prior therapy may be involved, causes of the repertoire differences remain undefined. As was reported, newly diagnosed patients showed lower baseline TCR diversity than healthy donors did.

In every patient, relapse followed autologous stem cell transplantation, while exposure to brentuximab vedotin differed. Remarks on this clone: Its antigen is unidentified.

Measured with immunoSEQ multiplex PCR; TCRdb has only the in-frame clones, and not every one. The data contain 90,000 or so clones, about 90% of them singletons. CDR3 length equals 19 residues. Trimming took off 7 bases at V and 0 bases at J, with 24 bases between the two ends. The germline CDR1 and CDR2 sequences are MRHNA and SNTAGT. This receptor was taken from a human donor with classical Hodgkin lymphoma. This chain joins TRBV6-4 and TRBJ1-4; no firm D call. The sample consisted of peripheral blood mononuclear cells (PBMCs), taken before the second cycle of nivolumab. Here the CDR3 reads CASTRTWRIFGATNEKLFF. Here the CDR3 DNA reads TGTGCCAGCACCCGAACATGGCGGATCTTTGGTGCAACTAATGAAAAACTGTTTTTT.